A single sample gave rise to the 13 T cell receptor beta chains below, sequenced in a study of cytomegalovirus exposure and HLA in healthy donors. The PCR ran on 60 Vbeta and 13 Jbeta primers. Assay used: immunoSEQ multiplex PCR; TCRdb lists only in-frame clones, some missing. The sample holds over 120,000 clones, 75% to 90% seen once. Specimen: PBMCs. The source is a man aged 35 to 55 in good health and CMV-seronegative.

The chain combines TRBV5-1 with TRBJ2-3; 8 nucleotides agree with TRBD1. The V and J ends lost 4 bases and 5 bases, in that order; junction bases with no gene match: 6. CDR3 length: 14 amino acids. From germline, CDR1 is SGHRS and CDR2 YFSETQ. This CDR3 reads CASSPGQGQDTQYF. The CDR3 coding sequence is TGCGCCAGCAGCCCCGGACAGGGTCAAGATACGCAGTATTTT. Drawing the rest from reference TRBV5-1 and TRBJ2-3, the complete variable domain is KAGVTQTPRYLIKTRGQQVTLSCSPISGHRSVSWYQQTPGQGLQFLFEYFSETQRNKGNFPGRFSGRQFSNSRSEMNVSTLELGDSALYLCASSPGQGQDTQYFGPGTRLTVL.

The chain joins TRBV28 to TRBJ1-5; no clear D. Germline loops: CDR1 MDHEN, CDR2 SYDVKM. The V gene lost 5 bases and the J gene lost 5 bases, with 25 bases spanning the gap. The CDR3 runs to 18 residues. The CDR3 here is CASSPLRSRNREDQPQHF. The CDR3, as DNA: TGTGCCAGCAGTCCGTTACGAAGCCGAAATCGAGAGGATCAGCCCCAGCATTTT.

In DNA, the CDR3 is TGCGCCAGCAGCGGGGGCGGCGTTCCCGGGGAGCTGTTTTTT. Its protein product is CASSGGGVPGELFF. The genes are TRBV5-1 and TRBJ2-2; possible D gene TRBD1, 6 bases. CDR3 length equals 14 residues. The germline CDR1 and CDR2 sequences are SGHRS and YFSETQ. V shed 4 bases and J shed 6 bases, with 13 bases lying between them.

This CDR3 reads CASSLGRGIIGYEQYF. The DNA for the CDR3 is TGCGCCAGCAGCCTAGGTAGGGGTATTATCGGCTACGAGCAGTACTTC. This chain connects TRBV4-1 to TRBJ2-7, with a tentative D call TRBD1 (5 bases). From germline, CDR1 is MGHRA and CDR2 YSYEKL. The CDR3 contains 16 residues. V shed 4 bases and J shed 3 bases, with 19 bases lying between them.

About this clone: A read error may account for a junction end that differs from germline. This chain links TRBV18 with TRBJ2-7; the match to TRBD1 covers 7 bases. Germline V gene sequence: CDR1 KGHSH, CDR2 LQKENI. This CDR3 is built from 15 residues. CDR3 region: CASPPQTGRTGEQYF. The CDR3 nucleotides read TGTGCCAGCCCACCGCAGACAGGGAGAACTGGCGAGCAGTACTTC.

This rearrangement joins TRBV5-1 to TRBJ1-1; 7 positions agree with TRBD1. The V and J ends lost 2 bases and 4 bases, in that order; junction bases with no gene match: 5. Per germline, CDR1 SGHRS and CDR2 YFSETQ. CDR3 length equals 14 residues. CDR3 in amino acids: CASSLRGRPTEAFF. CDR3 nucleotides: TGCGCCAGCAGCTTAAGGGGGCGCCCCACTGAAGCTTTCTTT.

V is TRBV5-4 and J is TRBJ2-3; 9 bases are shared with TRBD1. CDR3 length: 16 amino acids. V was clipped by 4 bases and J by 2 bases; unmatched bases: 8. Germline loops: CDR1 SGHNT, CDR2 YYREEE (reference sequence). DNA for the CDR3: TGTGCCAGCAGCGTACCGGGACAGGGTGTCACAGATACGCAGTATTTT. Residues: CASSVPGQGVTDTQYF.

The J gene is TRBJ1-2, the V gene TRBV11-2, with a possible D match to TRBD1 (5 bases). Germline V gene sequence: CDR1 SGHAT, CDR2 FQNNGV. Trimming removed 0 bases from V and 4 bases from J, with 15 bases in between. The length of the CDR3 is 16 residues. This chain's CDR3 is CASSLDWQGGSYGYTF. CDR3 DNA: TGTGCCAGCAGCTTAGACTGGCAGGGCGGGAGCTATGGCTACACCTTC. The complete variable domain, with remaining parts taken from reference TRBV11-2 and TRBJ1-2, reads EAGVAQSPRYKIIEKRQSVAFWCNPISGHATLYWYQQILGQGPKLLIQFQNNGVVDDSQLPKDRFSAERLKGVDSTLKIQPAKLEDSAVYLCASSLDWQGGSYGYTFGSGTRLTVV.

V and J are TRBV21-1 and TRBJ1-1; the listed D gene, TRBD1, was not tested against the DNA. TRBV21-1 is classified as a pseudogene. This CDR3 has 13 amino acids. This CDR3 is CASSYRGRAEAFF. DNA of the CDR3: TGTGCCAGCAGCTACAGGGGAAGGGCTGAAGCTTTCTTT.

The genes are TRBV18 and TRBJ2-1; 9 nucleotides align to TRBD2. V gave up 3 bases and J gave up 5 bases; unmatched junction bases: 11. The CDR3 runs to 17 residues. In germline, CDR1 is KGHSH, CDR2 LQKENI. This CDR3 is CASSPEVGSGGHNEQFF. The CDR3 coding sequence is TGTGCCAGCTCACCTGAGGTTGGTAGCGGGGGTCACAATGAGCAGTTCTTC.

The CDR3 DNA reads as TGTGCCAGCAGCCAAGACCGGGGGTTGAACACTGAAGCTTTCTTT. It specifies CASSQDRGLNTEAFF. The rearrangement uses TRBV14 and TRBJ1-1; D perhaps matches TRBD1 (5 bases). V was shortened by 0 bases and J by 0 bases, with 8 bases between the two germline ends. The CDR3 totals 15 residues. The germline CDR1 and CDR2 sequences are SGHDN and FVKESK.

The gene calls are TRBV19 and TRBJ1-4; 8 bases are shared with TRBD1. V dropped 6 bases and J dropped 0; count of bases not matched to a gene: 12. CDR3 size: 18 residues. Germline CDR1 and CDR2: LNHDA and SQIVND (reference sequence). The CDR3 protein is CASSSRTGTPSTNEKLFF. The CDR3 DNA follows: TGTGCCAGTAGCTCAAGGACAGGGACGCCTTCAACTAATGAAAAACTGTTTTTT.

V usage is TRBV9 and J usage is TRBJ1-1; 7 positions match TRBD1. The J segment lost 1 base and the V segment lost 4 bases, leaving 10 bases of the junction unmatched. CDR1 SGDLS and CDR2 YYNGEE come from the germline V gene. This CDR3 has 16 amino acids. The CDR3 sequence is CASSTSPRTGNTEAFF. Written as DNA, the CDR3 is TGTGCCAGCAGCACTTCTCCCCGGACAGGGAACACTGAAGCTTTCTTT.